The source of this TCR beta chain is a study of Tregs in tolerant kidney transplant recipients. CDR3 length: 14 amino acids. Between the trimmed V and J ends, which lost 3 bases and 0 bases, there was a span of 6 bases. CDR1 WSHSY and CDR2 SAAADI come from the germline V gene. CD4+CD25+CD127- Tregs, CD4+CD25- non-Tregs, CD4 and CD8 cells were sorted. Points on this clone: As yet, its antigen is unknown.

Points from the study as a whole: The most relevant donor-specific Treg TCRbeta repertoire apparently came from expansion with activated donor B cells. Few patients were studied, so findings need validation in larger groups.

Sequencing was performed with immunoSEQ multiplex PCR; in TCRdb, only in-frame clones are kept and a portion is missing. This table has about 88,000 clones, roughly nine tenths appearing once. The sequence derives from a human donor in good health. J is TRBJ1-3 and V is TRBV10-2; maybe TRBD1 (5 bases). Sample: CD8+ T cells from blood. The CDR3 DNA reads as TGCGCCAGCAGTGACGGGACCTCTGGAAACACCATATATTTT. Its translation: CASSDGTSGNTIYF.